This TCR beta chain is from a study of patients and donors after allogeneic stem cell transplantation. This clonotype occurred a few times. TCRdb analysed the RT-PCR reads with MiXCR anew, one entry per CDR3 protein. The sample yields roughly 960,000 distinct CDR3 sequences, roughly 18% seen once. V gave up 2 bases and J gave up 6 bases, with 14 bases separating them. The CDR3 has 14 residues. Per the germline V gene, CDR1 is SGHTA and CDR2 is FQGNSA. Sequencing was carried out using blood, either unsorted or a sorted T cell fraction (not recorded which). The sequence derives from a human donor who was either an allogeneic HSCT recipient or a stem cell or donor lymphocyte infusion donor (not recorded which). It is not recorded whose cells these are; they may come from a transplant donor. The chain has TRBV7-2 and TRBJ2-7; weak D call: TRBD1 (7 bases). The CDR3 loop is CASSLLTGRIEQYF. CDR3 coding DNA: TGTGCCAGCAGCTTATTGACAGGGAGGATCGAGCAGTACTTC.